This T cell receptor (beta chain) emerged from a study of blood T cell repertoires in COVID-19. Study in general: Samples came from the United States, Italy and Spain, spanning acute and convalescent COVID-19. T cells, B-cell-depleted T cells, or PBMCs supplied cDNA or gDNA.

Only a few counts were recorded for this clone. V lost 7 bases and J lost 7, with 11 bases in between. Germline V gives CDR1 SQVTM, CDR2 ANQGSEA. The length of the CDR3 is 11 residues. Authors' processing steps: It was from reference gene primer amplification that nucleated cell counts were estimated. The method was immunoSEQ multiplex PCR; TCRdb's version includes in-frame clones alone and lacks a portion of them. V and J calls plus clone size are reproduced from that table; the DNA served to infer D and trimming. The repertoire holds approximately 210,000 clones, with roughly 86% as singletons. The chain recombines TRBV29-1 with TRBJ2-1; a possible D gene is TRBD1 (5 bases). The sequence derives from a woman between 45 and 60 years old with active or convalescent COVID-19. Sequencing input: peripheral blood. The chain's CDR3 is CSAARGNEQFF. The CDR3 DNA is TGCAGCGCGGCTAGGGGTAATGAGCAGTTCTTC.